This TCR beta chain was captured by sequencing in a study of human T cells and chemical hapten exposure. As for the study in general: Sensitizing treatment utilized 2% DPC over a 2 cm by 2 cm portion of upper inner arm skin. Alopecia areata, totalis or universalis was found in mostly female patients.

MiXCR was run by TCRdb on the RACE reads, yielding one entry per CDR3 protein. The data contain approximately 80,000 distinct CDR3 sequences, approximately 12% of them seen just once; the ten biggest clones take up around 4%. Noted time point: patch test 1, 2 weeks after DPC sensitization. Treatment reported: therapeutic diphenylcyclopropenone sensitization with weekly scalp DPC. The V gene's germline CDR1 is LNHDA and CDR2 SQIVND (reference sequence). Losses at the gene ends were 5 bases for V and 4 bases for J; bases not matched to a gene: 4. This CDR3 contains 14 residues. In this sample, this clonotype turned up many times.

This TCR was sampled from a woman between 45 and 60 years old with alopecia areata. Some clones in this sample may be carry-over from other donors' samples. The chain links TRBV19 to TRBJ2-7; TRBD1 aligns across 11 bases. Source: whole blood, taken in connection with sensitization to the hapten diphenylcyclopropenone (DPC). The CDR3 DNA sequence: TGTGCCAGTAGTCGGACAGGGGGCGAGTACGAGCAGTACTTC. Translating it yields CASSRTGGEYEQYF.